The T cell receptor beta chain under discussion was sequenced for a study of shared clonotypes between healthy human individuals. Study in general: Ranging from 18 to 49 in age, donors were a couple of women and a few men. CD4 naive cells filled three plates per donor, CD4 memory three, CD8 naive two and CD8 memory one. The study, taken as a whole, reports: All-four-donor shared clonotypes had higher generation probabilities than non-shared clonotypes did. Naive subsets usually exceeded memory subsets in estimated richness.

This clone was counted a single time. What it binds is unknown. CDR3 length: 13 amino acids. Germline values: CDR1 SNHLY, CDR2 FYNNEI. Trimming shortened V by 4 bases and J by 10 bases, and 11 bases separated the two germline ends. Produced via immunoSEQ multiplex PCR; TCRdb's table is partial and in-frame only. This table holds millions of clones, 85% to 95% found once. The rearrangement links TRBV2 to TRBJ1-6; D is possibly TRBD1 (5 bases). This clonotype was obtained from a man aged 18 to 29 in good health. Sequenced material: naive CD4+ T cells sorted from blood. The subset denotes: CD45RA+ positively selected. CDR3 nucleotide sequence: TGTGCCAGCAGTGTGACAGTGGAATCACCCCTCCACTTT. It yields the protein CASSVTVESPLHF. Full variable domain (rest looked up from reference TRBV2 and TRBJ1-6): EPEVTQTPSHQVTQMGQEVILRCVPISNHLYFYWYRQILGQKVEFLVSFYNNEISEKSEIFDDQFSVERPDGSNFTLKIRSTKLEDSAMYFCASSVTVESPLHFGNGTRLTVT.